The T cell receptor (beta chain) under discussion was sequenced for a study of T cells after yellow fever vaccination. Findings and caveats of the study: Any FACS-sorted repertoire could hold abundant clonotypes that contaminate it from the bulk population.

As regards this clonotype: The antigen is unknown.

The CDR3 spans 15 residues. J was trimmed by 0 bases and V by 3 bases; bases with no gene match: 4. The germline CDR1 and CDR2 sequences are SGHTA and FQGNSA. TCRdb re-analysed the 5' RACE reads in MiXCR, keeping a single row per CDR3 protein. In the table there are about 550,000 distinct CDR3 sequences, about 19% of which are singletons. This chain connects TRBV7-2 to TRBJ1-1; TRBD1 matches 7 bases. The sequenced sample was PBMCs, obtained 15 days after the yellow fever booster vaccination. The sequence was collected from a man aged 30-40 years who received the YFV17D yellow fever vaccine. The CDR3 DNA reads TGTGCCAGCAGCTTTTCAGGGGGTTTGAACACTGAAGCTTTCTTT. This sequence encodes CASSFSGGLNTEAFF. Using reference TRBV7-2 and TRBJ1-1 for the parts outside the CDR3, the full variable domain is GAGVSQSPSNKVTEKGKDVELRCDPISGHTALYWYRQSLGQGLEFLIYFQGNSAPDKSGLPSDRFSAERTGGSVSTLTIQRTQQEDSAVYLCASSFSGGLNTEAFFGQGTRLTVV.